The following is a T cell receptor (beta chain) sequence with its context. The sample comes from a study of blood T cell repertoires in COVID-19. The table came from immunoSEQ multiplex PCR; TCRdb's copy has only in-frame clones and leaves some out. The table includes 110,000 or so clones, nearly 90% detected once. Trimming pared 3 bases from V and 3 bases from J, leaving 17 bases between. Germline lookup yields CDR1 MGHRA and CDR2 YSYEKL. The CDR3 has 17 residues. The genes are TRBV4-1 and TRBJ2-2; D might be TRBD2 (8 bases). The sequenced sample consisted of peripheral blood. This TCR came from an older woman who had recovered from COVID-19. CDR3: CASSHTRGRGDTGELFF. The CDR3, as DNA: TGCGCCAGCAGCCACACGAGGGGGCGGGGGGACACCGGGGAGCTGTTTTTT.